The following is a T cell receptor beta chain sequence with its context. Its antigen is unknown. The immunoSEQ assay was v3. Produced via immunoSEQ multiplex PCR; TCRdb's table is partial and in-frame only. The data contain about 19,000 clones, over 60% of them singletons. The germline V gene encodes CDR1 GTSNPN and CDR2 SVGIG (reference sequence). Trimming removed 1 base at V and 1 base at J, with 11 bases between. The CDR3 runs to 15 residues. This record comes from a study of TIL therapy for anti-PD-1-resistant metastatic lung cancer. In the study overall: Median tumor PD-L1 proportion score was under 6.5%. Tumors carried a median about 1.4 non-synonymous mutations per megabase.

Documented time point: pre-treatment sample, taken before nivolumab and TIL therapy. Study-wide findings and caveats: The cohort had more treatment-naive, never-smoker and oncogene-addicted patients than typical.

The sample in question was blood, obtained at baseline. The receptor's source is a person aged 25 to 80 with non-small cell lung cancer. The chain combines TRBV30 with TRBJ1-5; D remains ambiguous. In DNA, the CDR3 is TGTGCCTGGAGTGGGAAAGGTAGGAGCAATCAGCCCCAGCATTTT. It specifies CAWSGKGRSNQPQHF.